Listed below are T cell receptor beta chains from one sample, sequenced in a study of CD8 T cells in Susac syndrome. TCRdb re-derived calls from the immunoSEQ multiplex PCR reads in MiXCR, one entry per CDR3 protein. The repertoire holds around 230,000 distinct CDR3 sequences, with 96% as singletons. Input material: CD4+ T cells from PBMCs. The receptors come from a human donor with Susac syndrome. CDR3s include the opening cysteine and the closing phenylalanine or tryptophan. The D gene is left open where the match is weak. The listing skips clone size in some rows; elsewhere it reads once, few, many or a size class.

J,V,D,size,CDR3,DNA
TRBJ2-3,TRBV4-1,.,.,CASSQEGLDLTSTDTQYF,TGCGCCAGCAGCCAAGAGGGTTTGGATTTGACTAGCACAGATACGCAGTATTTT
TRBJ2-1,TRBV4-2,TRBD2,.,CASSQVSGSPRIYNEQFF,TGTGCCAGCAGCCAAGTGAGCGGGAGCCCTCGGATTTACAATGAGCAGTTCTTC
TRBJ1-2,TRBV6-2/TRBV6-3,.,.,CASNNGGTLYGYTF,TGTGCCAGCAACAACGGGGGGACCTTGTATGGCTACACCTTC
TRBJ2-1,TRBV29-1,TRBD2,.,CSASGSGREGFF,TGCAGCGCCTCCGGTAGCGGGAGAGAGGGGTTCTTC
TRBJ1-1,TRBV5-1,.,.,CASSLLLGSTEAFF,TGCGCCAGCAGCTTGCTGCTGGGTAGCACTGAAGCTTTCTTT
TRBJ1-2,TRBV18,TRBD1,.,CASSPPRGQGFNGYTF,TGTGCCAGCTCACCACCCAGGGGGCAAGGGTTTAATGGCTACACCTTC
TRBJ1-1,TRBV20-1,.,.,CSARWGPDQAFF,TGCAGTGCTAGGTGGGGTCCGGACCAAGCTTTCTTT
TRBJ1-4,TRBV19,TRBD1,.,CASSAQGLGEKLFF,TGTGCCAGTAGTGCACAGGGGTTGGGGGAAAAACTGTTTTTT
TRBJ2-7,TRBV20-1,TRBD2,.,CSARKTYPGLVYEQYF,TGCAGTGCTAGAAAGACTTATCCGGGACTAGTGTACGAGCAGTACTTC
TRBJ2-5,TRBV7-9,.,.,CASSFFSAQETQYF,TGTGCCAGCAGCTTTTTTAGCGCCCAAGAGACCCAGTACTTC
TRBJ2-5,TRBV7-2,TRBD2,.,CASTLSGLAGVETQYF,TGTGCCAGCACCCTTTCCGGACTAGCGGGAGTAGAGACCCAGTACTTC
TRBJ2-7,TRBV12-3/TRBV12-4,.,.,CASSLYGASYEQYF,TGTGCCAGCAGTCTTTACGGGGCCTCCTACGAGCAGTACTTC
TRBJ2-1,TRBV29-1,.,.,CSVDRSLSYNEQFF,TGCAGCGTTGACAGGTCCCTATCCTACAATGAGCAGTTCTTC
TRBJ1-2,TRBV12-3/TRBV12-4,TRBD1,.,CASGQGDGYTF,TGTGCCAGCGGCCAGGGGGATGGCTACACCTTC
TRBJ2-5,TRBV6-2/TRBV6-3,.,.,CASTRDWKETQYF,TGTGCCAGCACCAGGGACTGGAAAGAGACCCAGTACTTC
TRBJ2-2,TRBV10-3,.,.,CAISAITGELFF,TGTGCCATCAGCGCAATCACCGGGGAGCTGTTTTTT
TRBJ2-1,TRBV3-1,TRBD1,.,CASSHRRQGAYNEQFF,TGTGCCAGCAGCCACCGTAGACAGGGCGCCTACAATGAGCAGTTCTTC
TRBJ2-2,TRBV2,.,.,CASSAVTGELFF,TGTGCCAGCAGTGCTGTCACCGGGGAGCTGTTTTTT
TRBJ1-2,TRBV6-5,.,.,CASTRRTDYGYTF,TGTGCCAGCACCCGGAGGACGGACTATGGCTACACCTTC
TRBJ2-3,TRBV11-3,.,.,CASSLDGTDTQYF,TGTGCCAGCAGCTTAGACGGCACAGATACGCAGTATTTT
TRBJ1-5,TRBV29-1,.,once,CSVAARSNQPQHF,TGCAGCGTCGCGGCACGGTCCAATCAGCCCCAGCATTTT
TRBJ1-5,TRBV20-1,.,few,CSARALALGQPQHF,TGCAGTGCTAGAGCGTTGGCTTTGGGGCAGCCCCAGCATTTT
TRBJ2-1,TRBV14,TRBD2,once,CASSQGTRGLNEQFF,TGTGCCAGCAGCCAAGGGACTAGGGGTCTCAATGAGCAGTTCTTC
TRBJ1-2,TRBV5-4,.,few,CASSLAGGYGYTF,TGTGCCAGCAGTCTGGCGGGAGGATATGGCTACACCTTC
TRBJ2-1,TRBV29-1,.,.,CSAGGMNGEQFF,TGCAGCGCCGGGGGTATGAACGGTGAGCAGTTCTTC
TRBJ2-1,TRBV30,.,.,CAWGLYNEQFF,TGTGCCTGGGGGTTATACAATGAGCAGTTCTTC
TRBJ2-7,TRBV28,TRBD1,.,CASSSGGGEQYF,TGTGCCAGCAGTTCAGGGGGCGGTGAGCAGTACTTC
TRBJ2-5,TRBV29-1,TRBD2,.,CSVELAGGQETQYF,TGCAGCGTTGAGTTAGCGGGGGGTCAAGAGACCCAGTACTTC
TRBJ2-5,TRBV29-1,.,.,CSVEVSGQRQETQYF,TGCAGCGTTGAAGTCAGTGGACAGAGACAAGAGACCCAGTACTTC
TRBJ2-3,TRBV29-1,.,.,CSVVGPTDTQYF,TGCAGCGTTGTTGGGCCCACAGATACGCAGTATTTT
TRBJ1-2,TRBV6-5,.,.,CASRRRSTYGYTF,TGTGCCAGCAGGAGAAGAAGTACTTATGGCTACACCTTC
TRBJ2-6,TRBV18,TRBD2,.,CASSRTSGSAGANVLTF,TGTGCCAGCTCACGGACTAGCGGGAGCGCTGGGGCCAACGTCCTGACTTTC
TRBJ1-3,TRBV29-1,.,.,CSVEVGNTIYF,TGCAGCGTTGAGGTTGGGAACACCATATATTTT
TRBJ2-5,TRBV6-7,.,.,CASTLGGPGLSETQYF,TGTGCCAGCACCCTCGGGGGACCAGGGCTTTCGGAGACCCAGTACTTC
TRBJ2-7,TRBV11-2,.,.,CASSLELHSYEQYF,TGTGCCAGCAGCTTAGAGTTACACTCCTACGAGCAGTACTTC
TRBJ2-3,TRBV6-6,.,.,CASAGIVAGSDTQYF,TGTGCCAGCGCGGGAATAGTGGCGGGATCGGATACGCAGTATTTT
TRBJ2-7,TRBV25-1,.,.,CASSELSGAYEQYF,TGTGCCAGCAGTGAACTCTCGGGAGCCTACGAGCAGTACTTC
TRBJ1-1,TRBV7-9,TRBD1,once,CASSGDRGRAEAFF,TGTGCCAGCAGCGGGGACAGGGGGCGAGCTGAAGCTTTCTTT
TRBJ2-6,TRBV4-1,TRBD1,.,CASSQVGGQGSSGANVLTF,TGCGCCAGCAGCCAAGTGGGGGGACAGGGTTCCTCTGGGGCCAACGTCCTGACTTTC
TRBJ2-7,TRBV27,TRBD1,once,CASSSGTGSFTKQYF,TGTGCCAGCAGTTCCGGGACAGGGAGTTTCACGAAGCAGTACTTC
TRBJ1-5,TRBV7-2,TRBD1,once,CASSLAPPGTGNQPQHF,TGTGCCAGCAGCTTAGCGCCTCCCGGGACAGGCAATCAGCCCCAGCATTTT
TRBJ2-5,TRBV5-1,TRBD1,.,CASKSRTGDTQETQYF,TGCGCCAGCAAGTCTCGGACAGGGGATACGCAAGAGACCCAGTACTTC
TRBJ2-1,TRBV9,TRBD2,.,CASSPREGRFDEQFF,TGTGCCAGCAGCCCGCGGGAGGGCCGGTTCGATGAGCAGTTCTTC
TRBJ2-3,TRBV20-1,TRBD2,.,CSASTTRTSDPQYF,TGCAGTGCTTCAACTACGAGGACTAGTGATCCGCAGTATTTT
TRBJ2-3,TRBV7-7,TRBD1,.,CASGPGTGVSDTQYF,TGTGCTAGCGGACCCGGGACAGGGGTATCAGATACGCAGTATTTT
TRBJ1-5,TRBV20-1,.,.,CSAGLAGLANQPQLF,TGCAGTGCTGGATTAGCCGGGCTCGCCAATCAGCCCCAGCTTTTT
TRBJ2-6,TRBV4-2,TRBD1,.,CASSQESGGRRGANVLTF,TGTGCCAGCAGCCAAGAGTCAGGGGGCCGTCGTGGGGCCAACGTCCTGACTTTC